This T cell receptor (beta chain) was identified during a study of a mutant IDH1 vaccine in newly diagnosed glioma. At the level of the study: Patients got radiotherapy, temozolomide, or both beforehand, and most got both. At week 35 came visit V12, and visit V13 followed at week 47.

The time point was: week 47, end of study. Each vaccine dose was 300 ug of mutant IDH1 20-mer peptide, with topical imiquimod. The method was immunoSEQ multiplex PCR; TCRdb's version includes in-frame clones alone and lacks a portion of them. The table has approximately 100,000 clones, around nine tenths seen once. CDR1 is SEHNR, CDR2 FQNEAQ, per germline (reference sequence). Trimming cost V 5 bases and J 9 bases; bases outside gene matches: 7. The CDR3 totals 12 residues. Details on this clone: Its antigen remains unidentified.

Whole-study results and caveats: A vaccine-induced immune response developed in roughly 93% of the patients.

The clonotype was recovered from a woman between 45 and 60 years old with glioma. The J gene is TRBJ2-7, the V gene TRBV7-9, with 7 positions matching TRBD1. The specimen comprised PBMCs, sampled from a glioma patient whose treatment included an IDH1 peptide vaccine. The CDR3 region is CASSPTGQVQYF. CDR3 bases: TGTGCCAGCAGCCCGACAGGGCAGGTGCAGTACTTC.